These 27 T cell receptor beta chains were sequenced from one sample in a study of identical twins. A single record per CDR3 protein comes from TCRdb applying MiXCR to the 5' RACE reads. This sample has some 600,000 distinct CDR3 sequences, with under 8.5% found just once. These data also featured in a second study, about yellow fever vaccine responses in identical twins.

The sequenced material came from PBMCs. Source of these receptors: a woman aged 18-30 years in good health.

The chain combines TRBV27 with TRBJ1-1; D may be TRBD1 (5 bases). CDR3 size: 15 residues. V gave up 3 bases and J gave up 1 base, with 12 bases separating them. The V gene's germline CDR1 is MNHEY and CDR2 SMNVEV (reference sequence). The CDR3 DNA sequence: TGTGCCAGCAGTTTTGATAGGGGCCCGAACACTGAAGCTTTCTTT. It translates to CASSFDRGPNTEAFF.

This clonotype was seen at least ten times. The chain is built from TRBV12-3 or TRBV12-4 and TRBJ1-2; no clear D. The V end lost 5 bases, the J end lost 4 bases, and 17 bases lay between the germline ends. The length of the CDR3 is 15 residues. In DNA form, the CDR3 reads TGTGCCAGCAGTGAAGTAGGCGGTTACTTCTATGGCTACACCTTC. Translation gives CASSEVGGYFYGYTF.

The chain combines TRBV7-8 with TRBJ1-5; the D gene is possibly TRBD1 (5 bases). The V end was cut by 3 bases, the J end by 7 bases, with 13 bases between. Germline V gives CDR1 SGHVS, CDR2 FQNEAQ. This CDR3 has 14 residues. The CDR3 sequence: CASSFPDTKQPQHF. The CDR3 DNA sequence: TGTGCCAGCAGCTTTCCGGACACCAAGCAGCCCCAGCATTTT.

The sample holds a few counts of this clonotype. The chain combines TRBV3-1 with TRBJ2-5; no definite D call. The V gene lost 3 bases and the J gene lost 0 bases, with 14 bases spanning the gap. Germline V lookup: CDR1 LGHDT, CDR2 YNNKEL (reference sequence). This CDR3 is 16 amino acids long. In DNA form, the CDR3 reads TGTGCCAGCAGCCAGTCTGACTTTGGGTACCAAGAGACCCAGTACTTC. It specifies CASSQSDFGYQETQYF.

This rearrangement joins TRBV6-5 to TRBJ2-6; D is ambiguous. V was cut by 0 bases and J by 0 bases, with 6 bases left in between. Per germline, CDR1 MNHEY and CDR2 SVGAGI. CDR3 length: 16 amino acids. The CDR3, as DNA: TGTGCCAGCAGTTACTCGGCGATCTCTGGGGCCAACGTCCTGACTTTC. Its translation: CASSYSAISGANVLTF.

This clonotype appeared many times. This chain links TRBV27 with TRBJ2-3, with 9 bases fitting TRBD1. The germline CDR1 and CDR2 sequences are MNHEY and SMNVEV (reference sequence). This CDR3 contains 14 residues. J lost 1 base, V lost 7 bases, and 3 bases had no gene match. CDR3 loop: CASTRDRGTDTQYF. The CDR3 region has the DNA TGTGCCAGCACCAGGGACAGGGGCACAGATACGCAGTATTTT.

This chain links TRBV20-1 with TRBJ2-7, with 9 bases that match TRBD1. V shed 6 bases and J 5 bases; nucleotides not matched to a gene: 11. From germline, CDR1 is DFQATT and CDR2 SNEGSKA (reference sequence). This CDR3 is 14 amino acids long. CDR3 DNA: TGCAGTGCCCCCCAGGGACAGGGATATGACGAGCAGTACTTC. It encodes CSAPQGQGYDEQYF.

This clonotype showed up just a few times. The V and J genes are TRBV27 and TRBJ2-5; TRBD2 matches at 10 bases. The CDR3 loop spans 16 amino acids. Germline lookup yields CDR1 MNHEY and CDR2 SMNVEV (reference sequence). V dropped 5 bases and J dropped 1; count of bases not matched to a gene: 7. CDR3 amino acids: CASSPGLAAIQETQYF. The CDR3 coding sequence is TGTGCCAGCAGTCCCGGACTAGCGGCTATCCAAGAGACCCAGTACTTC.

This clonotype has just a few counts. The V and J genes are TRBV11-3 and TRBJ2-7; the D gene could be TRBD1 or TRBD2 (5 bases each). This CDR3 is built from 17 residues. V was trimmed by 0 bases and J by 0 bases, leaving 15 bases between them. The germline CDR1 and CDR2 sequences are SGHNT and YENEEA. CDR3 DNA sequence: TGTGCCAGCAGCTTAGATCCTGGGGACCCGACCTCCTACGAGCAGTACTTC. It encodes CASSLDPGDPTSYEQYF. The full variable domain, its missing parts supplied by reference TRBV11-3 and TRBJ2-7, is EAGVVQSPRYKIIEKKQPVAFWCNPISGHNTLYWYLQNLGQGPELLIRYENEEAVDDSQLPKDRFSAERLKGVDSTLKIQPAELGDSAVYLCASSLDPGDPTSYEQYFGPGTRLTVT.

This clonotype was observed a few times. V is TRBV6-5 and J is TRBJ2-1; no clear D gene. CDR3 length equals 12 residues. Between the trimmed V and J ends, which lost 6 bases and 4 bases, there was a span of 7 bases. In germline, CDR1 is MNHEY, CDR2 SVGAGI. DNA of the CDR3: TGTGCCAGCAGAAGCTATTACAATGAGCAGTTCTTC. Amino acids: CASRSYYNEQFF.

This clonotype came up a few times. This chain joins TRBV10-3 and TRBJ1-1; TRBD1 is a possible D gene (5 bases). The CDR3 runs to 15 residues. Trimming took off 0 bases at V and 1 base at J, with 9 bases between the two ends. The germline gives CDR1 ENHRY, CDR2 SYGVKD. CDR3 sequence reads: CAISESWQGNTEAFF. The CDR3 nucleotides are TGTGCCATCAGTGAGTCGTGGCAGGGGAACACTGAAGCTTTCTTT.

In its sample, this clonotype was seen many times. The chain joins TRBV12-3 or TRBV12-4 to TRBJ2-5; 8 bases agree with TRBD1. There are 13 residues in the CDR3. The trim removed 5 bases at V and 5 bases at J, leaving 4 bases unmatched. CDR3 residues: CASSPRQGETQYF. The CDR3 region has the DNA TGTGCCAGCAGTCCTAGACAGGGGGAGACCCAGTACTTC.

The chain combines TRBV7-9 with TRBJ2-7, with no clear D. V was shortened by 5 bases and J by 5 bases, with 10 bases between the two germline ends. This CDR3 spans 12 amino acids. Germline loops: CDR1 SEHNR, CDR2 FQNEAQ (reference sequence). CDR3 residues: CASSPGYDEQYF. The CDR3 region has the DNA TGTGCCAGCAGCCCTGGGTACGACGAGCAGTACTTC.

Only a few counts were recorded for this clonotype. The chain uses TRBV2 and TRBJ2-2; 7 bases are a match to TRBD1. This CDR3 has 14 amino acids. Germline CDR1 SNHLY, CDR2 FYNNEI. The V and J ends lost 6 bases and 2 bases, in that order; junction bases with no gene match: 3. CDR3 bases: TGTGCCAGCAGGGGACAGTCAAACACCGGGGAGCTGTTTTTT. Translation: CASRGQSNTGELFF.

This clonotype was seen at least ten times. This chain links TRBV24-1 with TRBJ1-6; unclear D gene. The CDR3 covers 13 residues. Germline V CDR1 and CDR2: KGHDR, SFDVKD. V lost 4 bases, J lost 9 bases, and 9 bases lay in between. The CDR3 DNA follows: TGTGCCACCAGTGAGTCCTGGGGTTCACCCCTCCACTTT. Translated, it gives CATSESWGSPLHF.

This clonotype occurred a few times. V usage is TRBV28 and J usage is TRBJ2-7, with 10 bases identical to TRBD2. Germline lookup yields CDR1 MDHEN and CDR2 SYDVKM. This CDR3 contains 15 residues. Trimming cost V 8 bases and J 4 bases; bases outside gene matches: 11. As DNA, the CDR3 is TGTGCCAGCGGTGAAATAGCGGGAGGTAAATACGAGCAGTACTTC. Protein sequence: CASGEIAGGKYEQYF.

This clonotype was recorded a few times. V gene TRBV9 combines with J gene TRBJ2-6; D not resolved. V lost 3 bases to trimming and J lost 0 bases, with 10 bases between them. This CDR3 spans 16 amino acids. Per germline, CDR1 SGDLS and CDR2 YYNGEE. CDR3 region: CASSAHSSSGANVLTF. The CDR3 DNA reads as TGTGCCAGCAGCGCCCACAGTAGCTCTGGGGCCAACGTCCTGACTTTC.

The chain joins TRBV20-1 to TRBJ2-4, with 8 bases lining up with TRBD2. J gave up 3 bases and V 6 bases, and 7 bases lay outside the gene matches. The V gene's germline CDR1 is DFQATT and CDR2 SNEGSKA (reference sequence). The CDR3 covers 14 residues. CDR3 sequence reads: CSARLSGVKNIQYF. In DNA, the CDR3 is TGCAGTGCCCGCCTTAGCGGGGTCAAAAACATTCAGTACTTC.

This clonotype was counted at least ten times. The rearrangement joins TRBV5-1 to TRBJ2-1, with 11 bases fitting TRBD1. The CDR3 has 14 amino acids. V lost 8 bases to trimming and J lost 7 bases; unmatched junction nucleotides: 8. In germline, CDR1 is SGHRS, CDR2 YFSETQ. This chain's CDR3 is CASSGQGEGNEQFF. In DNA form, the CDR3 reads TGCGCCAGTTCGGGACAGGGGGAAGGGAATGAGCAGTTCTTC.

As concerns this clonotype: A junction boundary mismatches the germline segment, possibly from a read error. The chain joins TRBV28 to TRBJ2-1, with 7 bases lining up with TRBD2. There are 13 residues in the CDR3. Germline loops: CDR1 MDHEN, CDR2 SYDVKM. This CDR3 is CASTPPARTSTNF. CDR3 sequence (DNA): TGTGCCAGCACACCCCCGGCGCGGACTAGTACCAACTTC.

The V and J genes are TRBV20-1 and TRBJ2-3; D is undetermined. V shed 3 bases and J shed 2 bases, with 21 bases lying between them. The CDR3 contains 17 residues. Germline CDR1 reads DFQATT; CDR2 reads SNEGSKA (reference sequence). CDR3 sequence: CSARGSLYSYFTDTQYF. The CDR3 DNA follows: TGCAGTGCTAGGGGCTCGCTCTACAGTTATTTCACAGATACGCAGTATTTT.

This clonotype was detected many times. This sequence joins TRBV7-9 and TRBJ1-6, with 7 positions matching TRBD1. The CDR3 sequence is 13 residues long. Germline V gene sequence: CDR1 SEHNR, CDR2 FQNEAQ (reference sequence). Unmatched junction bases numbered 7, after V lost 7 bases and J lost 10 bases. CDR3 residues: CASTRQGSSPLHF. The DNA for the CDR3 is TGTGCCAGCACCCGACAGGGCTCCTCACCCCTCCACTTT.

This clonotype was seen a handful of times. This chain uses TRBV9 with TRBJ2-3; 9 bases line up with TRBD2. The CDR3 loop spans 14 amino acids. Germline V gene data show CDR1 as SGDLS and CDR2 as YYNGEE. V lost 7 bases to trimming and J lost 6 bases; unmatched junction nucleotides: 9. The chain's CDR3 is CASEVSSGGDTQYF. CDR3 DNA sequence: TGTGCCAGCGAGGTTAGCAGCGGGGGGGATACGCAGTATTTT.

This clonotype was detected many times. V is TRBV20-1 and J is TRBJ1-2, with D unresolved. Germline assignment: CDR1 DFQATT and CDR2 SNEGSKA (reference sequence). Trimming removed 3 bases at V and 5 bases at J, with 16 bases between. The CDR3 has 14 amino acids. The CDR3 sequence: CSASANVGPYGYTF. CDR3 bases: TGCAGTGCTAGTGCTAACGTCGGGCCATATGGCTACACCTTC.

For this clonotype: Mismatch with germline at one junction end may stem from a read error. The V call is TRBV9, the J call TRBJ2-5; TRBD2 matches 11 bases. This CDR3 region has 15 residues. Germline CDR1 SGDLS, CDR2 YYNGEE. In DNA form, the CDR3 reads TGTACCAGCAGCGTACTAGCGGGAGCTTTAGAGACCCAGTACTTC. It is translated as CTSSVLAGALETQYF.

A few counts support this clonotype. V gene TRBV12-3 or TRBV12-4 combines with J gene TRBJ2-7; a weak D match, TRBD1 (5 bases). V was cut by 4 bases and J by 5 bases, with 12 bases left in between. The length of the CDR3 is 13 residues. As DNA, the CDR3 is TGTGCCAGCAGTTCCAGGGTCTCTCACGAGCAGTACGTC. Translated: CASSSRVSHEQYV.

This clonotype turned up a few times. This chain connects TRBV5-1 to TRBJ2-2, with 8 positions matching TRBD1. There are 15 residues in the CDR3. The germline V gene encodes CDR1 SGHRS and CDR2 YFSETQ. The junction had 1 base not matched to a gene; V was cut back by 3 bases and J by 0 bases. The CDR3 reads CASSSRGPNTGELFF. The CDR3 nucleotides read TGCGCCAGCAGCTCCAGGGGGCCGAACACCGGGGAGCTGTTTTTT. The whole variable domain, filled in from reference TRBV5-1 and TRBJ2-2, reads KAGVTQTPRYLIKTRGQQVTLSCSPISGHRSVSWYQQTPGQGLQFLFEYFSETQRNKGNFPGRFSGRQFSNSRSEMNVSTLELGDSALYLCASSSRGPNTGELFFGEGSRLTVL.